Listed below are T cell receptor beta chains from one sample, sequenced in a study of shared clonotypes between healthy human individuals. The assay was immunoSEQ multiplex PCR, and TCRdb's table has in-frame clones only and misses some. Seen here are some 2 million clones, less than 95% observed once, and the top ten hold 1% to 1.5%. Sequencing was done on a sample of naive CD8+ T cells sorted from blood. The receptors come from a man between 18 and 29 years old in good health. Each CDR3 is given with its conserved first and last residue. A D gene is named only where the DNA matches it firmly. Expanded clones get a size class; other rows say once, few or many, or leave the size out.

V: TRBV7-9; size: -; D: TRBD1; J: TRBJ2-5; CDR3: CASSLVGDPGQGFETQYF; DNA: TGTGCCAGCAGCTTAGTCGGGGACCCGGGACAGGGGTTCGAGACCCAGTACTTC
V: TRBV4-3; size: -; D: TRBD1; J: TRBJ1-1; CDR3: CASSLQGAENTEAFF; DNA: TGCGCCAGCAGCCTTCAGGGGGCGGAGAACACTGAAGCTTTCTTT
V: TRBV11-2; size: once; D: TRBD2; J: TRBJ2-1; CDR3: CASSAPGLAGGWEQFF; DNA: TGTGCCAGCAGCGCACCGGGACTAGCGGGAGGGTGGGAGCAGTTCTTC
V: TRBV11-2; size: -; D: -; J: TRBJ2-5; CDR3: CASSFDRETQYF; DNA: TGTGCCAGCAGCTTTGATCGGGAGACCCAGTACTTC
V: TRBV28; size: -; D: TRBD1; J: TRBJ1-5; CDR3: CASSLSDRVLEGNQPQHF; DNA: TGTGCCAGCAGTTTATCGGACAGGGTCCTGGAAGGCAATCAGCCCCAGCATTTT
V: TRBV5-6; size: -; D: -; J: TRBJ1-2; CDR3: CASSSETPGFDYGYTF; DNA: TGTGCCAGCAGCTCCGAGACTCCCGGTTTTGACTATGGCTACACCTTC
V: TRBV9; size: -; D: -; J: TRBJ1-3; CDR3: CASSGNGGKPIYF; DNA: TGTGCCAGCAGCGGGAACGGTGGGAAGCCCATATATTTT
V: TRBV7-9; size: -; D: -; J: TRBJ2-1; CDR3: CASRKDSSYNEQFF; DNA: TGTGCCAGCCGGAAGGACAGCTCCTACAATGAGCAGTTCTTC
V: TRBV5-4; size: -; D: -; J: TRBJ2-7; CDR3: CASSPSLAGEQYF; DNA: TGTGCCAGCAGCCCCTCACTAGCTGGCGAGCAGTACTTC
V: TRBV19; size: once; D: TRBD1; J: TRBJ2-1; CDR3: CASTLTGGIVNEQFF; DNA: TGTGCCAGTACCCTAACAGGGGGCATAGTCAATGAGCAGTTCTTC
V: TRBV7-2; size: -; D: TRBD2; J: TRBJ2-1; CDR3: CASSLGTSGWDEQFF; DNA: TGTGCCAGCAGCCTCGGGACTAGCGGATGGGATGAGCAGTTCTTC
V: TRBV6-5; size: -; D: -; J: TRBJ2-1; CDR3: CASSYSSAAYNEQFF; DNA: TGTGCCAGCAGTTACTCTAGCGCGGCCTACAATGAGCAGTTCTTC
V: TRBV7-9; size: few; D: -; J: TRBJ2-7; CDR3: CASSPTFSARDEQYF; DNA: TGTGCCAGCAGCCCAACCTTCTCCGCGAGGGACGAGCAGTACTTC
V: TRBV9; size: -; D: -; J: TRBJ2-3; CDR3: CASSVGTTDTQYF; DNA: TGTGCCAGCAGCGTAGGGACCACAGATACGCAGTATTTT
V: TRBV4-3; size: -; D: TRBD2; J: TRBJ2-3; CDR3: CASSTLAGGHDTQYF; DNA: TGCGCCAGCAGCACCCTAGCGGGAGGTCATGATACGCAGTATTTT
V: TRBV4-2; size: -; D: -; J: TRBJ2-7; CDR3: CASSQDSVREQYF; DNA: TGTGCCAGCAGCCAAGATAGCGTTCGCGAGCAGTACTTC
V: TRBV10-3; size: -; D: -; J: TRBJ2-1; CDR3: CAITGDNEQFF; DNA: TGTGCCATCACGGGAGACAATGAGCAGTTCTTC
V: TRBV27; size: -; D: -; J: TRBJ2-7; CDR3: CASSLGVGYEQYF; DNA: TGTGCCAGCAGTCTGGGGGTTGGCTACGAGCAGTACTTC
V: TRBV5-5; size: -; D: -; J: TRBJ2-7; CDR3: CASSRGSSYEQYF; DNA: TGTGCCAGCAGCAGGGGAAGCTCCTACGAGCAGTACTTC
V: TRBV6-1; size: -; D: -; J: TRBJ1-5; CDR3: CASSADGSFNQPQHF; DNA: TGTGCCAGCAGTGCGGACGGGAGCTTCAATCAGCCCCAGCATTTT
V: TRBV27; size: -; D: -; J: TRBJ2-1; CDR3: CASSPSRVNEQFF; DNA: TGTGCCAGCAGTCCCTCTCGCGTCAATGAGCAGTTCTTC
V: TRBV4-1; size: -; D: -; J: TRBJ2-3; CDR3: CASSQVRGAQEADTQYF; DNA: TGCGCCAGCAGCCAAGTCCGGGGGGCCCAGGAAGCAGATACGCAGTATTTT
V: TRBV5-1; size: -; D: -; J: TRBJ2-7; CDR3: CASSSRTESYEQYF; DNA: TGCGCCAGCAGCTCAAGGACAGAGAGCTACGAGCAGTACTTC
V: TRBV6-6; size: -; D: -; J: TRBJ2-7; CDR3: CASSYSPGSYEQYF; DNA: TGTGCCAGCAGTTACTCGCCGGGAAGCTACGAGCAGTACTTC
V: TRBV9; size: -; D: -; J: TRBJ2-4; CDR3: CASSEGAKNIQYF; DNA: TGTGCCAGCAGCGAAGGGGCCAAAAACATTCAGTACTTC
V: TRBV14; size: -; D: -; J: TRBJ1-3; CDR3: CASSRGWRGDTIYF; DNA: TGTGCCAGCAGCCGGGGCTGGAGAGGGGACACCATATATTTT
V: TRBV7-2; size: -; D: -; J: TRBJ2-5; CDR3: CASSAPQETQYF; DNA: TGTGCCAGCAGTGCACCCCAAGAGACCCAGTACTTC
V: TRBV9; size: -; D: -; J: TRBJ1-1; CDR3: CASSVESGVEAFF; DNA: TGTGCCAGCAGCGTAGAATCGGGGGTTGAAGCTTTCTTT
V: TRBV4-1; size: few; D: TRBD1; J: TRBJ2-7; CDR3: CASSIGQVSYEQYF; DNA: TGCGCCAGCAGCATCGGACAGGTCTCCTACGAGCAGTACTTC
V: TRBV10-2; size: -; D: -; J: TRBJ2-7; CDR3: CASSEEGWAYEQYF; DNA: TGCGCCAGCAGTGAGGAGGGTTGGGCCTACGAGCAGTACTTC
V: TRBV10-3; size: -; D: TRBD1; J: TRBJ1-1; CDR3: CAISDGTDEAFF; DNA: TGTGCCATCAGTGACGGGACAGATGAAGCTTTCTTT
V: TRBV10-3; size: -; D: TRBD1; J: TRBJ1-2; CDR3: CAISESGQGPYGYTF; DNA: TGTGCCATCAGTGAGTCAGGACAGGGCCCCTATGGCTACACCTTC
V: TRBV27; size: -; D: -; J: TRBJ1-2; CDR3: CASSPQGPLGYTF; DNA: TGTGCCAGCAGTCCCCAGGGCCCCCTTGGCTACACCTTC
V: TRBV27; size: -; D: TRBD1; J: TRBJ1-4; CDR3: CASSAEGGAFDEKLFF; DNA: TGTGCCAGCAGTGCAGAAGGGGGCGCTTTTGATGAAAAACTGTTTTTT
V: TRBV6-1; size: -; D: -; J: TRBJ2-7; CDR3: CASSPDRTYEQYF; DNA: TGTGCCAGCAGTCCCGACAGAACCTACGAGCAGTACTTC
V: TRBV4-1; size: -; D: -; J: TRBJ2-1; CDR3: CASSQGGGEQFF; DNA: TGCGCCAGCAGCCAAGGAGGTGGTGAGCAGTTCTTC
V: TRBV27; size: -; D: TRBD1; J: TRBJ1-1; CDR3: CASSPQGGEAFF; DNA: TGTGCCAGCAGTCCGCAGGGGGGTGAAGCTTTCTTT
V: TRBV5-4; size: -; D: -; J: TRBJ1-2; CDR3: CASSLDGLGLTF; DNA: TGTGCCAGCAGCTTGGATGGTCTGGGGTTGACCTTC
V: TRBV19; size: -; D: -; J: TRBJ2-1; CDR3: CASSVPGPPRLYNEQFF; DNA: TGTGCCAGTAGTGTTCCGGGACCCCCCAGATTATACAATGAGCAGTTCTTC
V: TRBV19; size: once; D: TRBD2; J: TRBJ2-3; CDR3: CASSILAGGDTDTQYF; DNA: TGTGCCAGTAGTATATTAGCGGGAGGAGACACAGATACGCAGTATTTT
V: TRBV4-1; size: -; D: -; J: TRBJ1-5; CDR3: CASSYSGSNQPQHF; DNA: TGCGCCAGCAGCTATTCAGGGAGCAATCAGCCCCAGCATTTT
V: TRBV5-5; size: -; D: -; J: TRBJ1-2; CDR3: CASSLDGFNYGYTF; DNA: TGTGCCAGCAGCTTGGATGGCTTTAACTATGGCTACACCTTC
V: TRBV19; size: -; D: -; J: TRBJ1-2; CDR3: CASSIEDPIWNGYTF; DNA: TGTGCCAGTAGTATCGAGGACCCTATTTGGAATGGCTACACCTTC
V: TRBV10-2; size: -; D: -; J: TRBJ2-7; CDR3: CASTEGPRDEQYF; DNA: TGCGCCAGCACGGAGGGCCCTCGGGACGAGCAGTACTTC
V: TRBV30; size: -; D: -; J: TRBJ1-1; CDR3: CAWSVVTEAFF; DNA: TGTGCCTGGAGTGTTGTCACTGAAGCTTTCTTT